This T cell receptor (beta chain) was sequenced in a study of T cells expressing NK-cell markers. Background on the study: Sequenced donors, eight in total, included seven who were HCMV-seropositive and one who was seronegative.

TCRdb derives one entry per CDR3 protein from the 5' RACE reads, leaving out DNA. The sample table includes about 550,000 distinct CDR3 sequences. Germline V gives CDR1 SEHNR, CDR2 FQNEAQ (reference sequence). The CDR3 is made up of 14 amino acids. The receptor's source is a young man in good health. The rearrangement joins TRBV7-9 to TRBJ2-3. Sequencing used blood T cells: a sorted CD56 or NKG2C T cell subset, CD4+ or CD8+ T cells, or bulk PBMC T cells (not recorded which). CDR3 protein: CASSSVTSTDTQYF. Based on the CDR3 plus reference TRBV7-9 and TRBJ2-3, the full variable domain is DTGVSQNPRHKITKRGQNVTFRCDPISEHNRLYWYRQTLGQGPEFLTYFQNEAQLEKSRLLSDRFSAERPKGSFSTLEIQRTEQGDSAMYLCASSSVTSTDTQYFGPGTRLTVL.